This is a list of T cell receptor beta chains from one sample in a study of post-analysis software for immune sequencing data. TCRdb reanalysed the PCR reads using MiXCR and keeps one entry per CDR3 protein. The sample consists of 750,000 to 900,000 distinct CDR3 sequences, 35% to 55% of them appearing once. Sequencing was done on a sample of blood. The receptor set was obtained from a girl aged 5-17 years with multiple sclerosis. CDR3s leave out the opening cysteine and the closing phenylalanine or tryptophan. The order of the fields is V gene, J gene, CDR3 protein.

TRBV6-1	TRBJ2-1	ASSEELTRGNEQF
TRBV12-3/TRBV12-4	TRBJ2-1	ASSLGGTGGNEQF
TRBV15	TRBJ2-1	ATSRGLAGDDEQF
TRBV5-5	NA	ASSPGTSGRAHEQY
TRBV10-1	TRBJ2-7	ANRAGSPYEQY
TRBV25-1	TRBJ2-5	ASSAGGAAGETQY
TRBV5-5	TRBJ1-1	ASSVGSEAF
TRBV20-1	TRBJ1-1	SASFTEAF
TRBV12-3/TRBV12-4	TRBJ2-1	ASSYRGTYNEQF
TRBV7-9	TRBJ1-1	ASSRQGTNTEAF
TRBV4-2	TRBJ2-7	ASSQDLATREQY
TRBV29-1	TRBJ1-5	SVGGGGNQPQH
TRBV27	TRBJ2-2	ASGELGGGELF
TRBV20-1	TRBJ2-1	SARTGAEQF
TRBV28	TRBJ2-3	ASSKDRRGDTQY
TRBV12-5	TRBJ2-1	ASGLVQGGRDEQF
TRBV4-3	TRBJ2-5	ASSQGFFGAGAQETQY
TRBV27	TRBJ2-7	ASSRLAGTYEQY
TRBV30	TRBJ1-5	AWYQDRGRGQPQH
TRBV12-3/TRBV12-4	TRBJ1-1	ASSLGTTGSDGAF
TRBV29-1	TRBJ1-1	SVPLKLQGALVAF
TRBV20-1	TRBJ2-4	SAGGTLAKNIQY
TRBV11-1	TRBJ2-3	ASSLADRVINTQY
TRBV6-1	TRBJ2-5	ASRVDPGLRTQY
TRBV5-5	TRBJ2-4	ASSPGQTASEQY
TRBV27	TRBJ1-1	ASYRGKGDTEAF